The 10 T cell receptor beta chains below come from one sample, sequenced in a study of OX40 agonist ivuxolimab in advanced cancers. The method was immunoSEQ multiplex PCR; TCRdb's version includes in-frame clones alone and lacks a portion of them. This table has around 110,000 clones, 75% to 95% appearing once. The input for sequencing was CD4+ or CD8+ T cells sorted from blood, taken in a trial of the OX40 agonist ivuxolimab. The receptors were sampled from an adult with an advanced solid tumor such as melanoma, head and neck, liver or kidney cancer.

The chain has TRBV5-1 and TRBJ1-2, with D uncertain. The ends were cut back, 1 base at V and 4 bases at J, with 8 bases in the middle. This CDR3 region has 13 residues. Germline CDR1 and CDR2: SGHRS and YFSETQ. This chain's CDR3 is CASSLTAGYGYTF. The CDR3 DNA sequence: TGCGCCAGCAGCTTGACGGCGGGCTATGGCTACACCTTC.

The CDR3 DNA reads as TGTGCCACGCGAACTTCGGGCTACGAGCAGTACTTC. Its protein is CATRTSGYEQYF. The chain employs TRBV28 and TRBJ2-7; D uncertain. Between the trimmed V and J ends, which lost 10 bases and 3 bases, there was a span of 13 bases. Per the germline V gene, CDR1 is MDHEN and CDR2 is SYDVKM. The CDR3 has 12 amino acids.

This chain joins TRBV7-2 and TRBJ1-3; tentatively, D is TRBD1 (5 bases). V was trimmed by 3 bases and J by 3 bases, leaving 9 bases between them. The CDR3 runs 14 residues. From germline, CDR1 is SGHTA and CDR2 FQGNSA. The CDR3 spells CASSFQGYGNTIYF. The DNA for the CDR3 is TGTGCCAGCAGCTTCCAGGGATATGGAAACACCATATATTTT.

J is TRBJ2-7 and V is TRBV19; perhaps TRBD1 as D (6 bases). Looked up from germline, CDR1 is LNHDA and CDR2 is SQIVND (reference sequence). The germline V and J ends were trimmed by 7 bases and 2 bases, with 15 bases remaining between them. This CDR3 contains 14 residues. CDR3 DNA sequence: TGTGCCAGTACCCCAGGGGCTACTACCTACGAGCAGTACTTC. Translation: CASTPGATTYEQYF.

This chain connects TRBV21-1 to TRBJ2-5; TRBD2 is the table's D call, not checked against the DNA. TRBV21-1 is tagged as a pseudogene. The CDR3 has 15 amino acids. CDR3 nucleotide sequence: TGTGCCAGCACGGGGGGGGTCTACTCGTCAGAGACCCAGTACTTC. It encodes CASTGGVYSSETQYF.

This sequence joins TRBV7-8 and TRBJ1-3; D unclear. Germline CDR1 SGHVS, CDR2 FQNEAQ. The V and J ends lost 0 bases and 0 bases respectively, with 12 bases between them. The CDR3 runs 17 residues. The CDR3 here is CASSLAVGIGSGNTIYF. In DNA form, the CDR3 reads TGTGCCAGCAGCTTAGCGGTAGGGATCGGCTCTGGAAACACCATATATTTT.

The chain joins TRBV5-3 to TRBJ1-5; D gene unclear. TRBV5-3 is flagged as an ORF with uncertain function. This CDR3 comprises 15 residues. Trimming took 1 base from V and 1 from J, leaving 9 bases between them. CDR3 residues: CARSLMGRSNQPQHF. CDR3 in DNA: TGTGCCAGAAGCTTGATGGGTAGAAGCAATCAGCCCCAGCATTTT.

The V gene is TRBV6-5, the J gene TRBJ1-2; 9 positions match TRBD1. With 2 bases clipped from V and 7 bases from J, the junction kept 5 bases outside the gene matches. The CDR3 spans 14 residues. The V gene's germline CDR1 is MNHEY and CDR2 SVGAGI. CDR3 nucleotide sequence: TGTGCCAGCAGTTACCCCCCGGGACAGGGTGGCTACACCTTC. It translates to CASSYPPGQGGYTF.

The chain is built from TRBV28 and TRBJ2-7, with TRBD1 as a possible D gene (6 bases). CDR1 and CDR2 (germline): MDHEN, SYDVKM. The CDR3 loop spans 14 amino acids. V was trimmed by 2 bases and J by 4 bases, leaving 12 bases between them. CDR3 residues: CASSLDPGQYEQYF. DNA of the CDR3: TGTGCCAGCAGTTTAGACCCTGGACAGTACGAGCAGTACTTC. The full variable domain, in which reference TRBV28 and TRBJ2-7 provide the parts outside the CDR3, is DVKVTQSSRYLVKRTGEKVFLECVQDMDHENMFWYRQDPGLGLRLIYFSYDVKMKEKGDIPEGYSVSREKKERFSLILESASTNQTSMYLCASSLDPGQYEQYFGPGTRLTVT.

Regarding this clone: The germline gene is not matched at one end of the junction; a read error may be the cause. This chain connects TRBV10-3 to TRBJ2-3; the D gene is possibly TRBD2 (7 bases). The germline V gene encodes CDR1 ENHRY and CDR2 SYGVKD. This CDR3 is 17 amino acids long. CDR3 protein: CAIRESEGGGRADTQYF. CDR3 in DNA: TGTGCCATCCGTGAGTCGGAAGGGGGGGGGAGAGCAGATACGCAGTATTTT.